What follows are 28 T cell receptor beta chains derived from one specimen sequenced in a study of T cell responses to AZD1222 COVID-19 vaccine. Profiling relied on immunoSEQ multiplex PCR, and the TCRdb table lists in-frame clones only, not all of them. Seen here are 120,000 or so clones, around 92% observed once, and the top ten hold 1.1%. The specimen comprised peripheral blood, sampled on day 0 of AZD1222 vaccination. The receptors were sampled from an adult in good health.

This chain links TRBV5-1 with TRBJ2-5; TRBD1 is a possible D gene (6 bases). The CDR3 is 13 residues long. The ends were cut back, 5 bases at V and 7 bases at J, with 15 bases in the middle. Germline values: CDR1 SGHRS, CDR2 YFSETQ. The CDR3: CASSLDRSGTQYF. In nucleotides, the CDR3 is TGCGCCAGCAGTCTGGACAGATCAGGGACCCAGTACTTC.

The J gene is TRBJ2-3, the V gene TRBV11-3, with 7 bases fitting TRBD1. V was pared by 1 base and J by 0 bases, with 4 bases of the junction left unmatched. Germline CDR1 reads SGHNT; CDR2 reads YENEEA. There are 16 residues in the CDR3. The CDR3 sequence is CASSLGDRASTDTQYF. In DNA, the CDR3 is TGTGCCAGCAGCTTAGGAGACAGGGCTAGCACAGATACGCAGTATTTT.

This chain uses TRBV19 with TRBJ1-1, with TRBD1 identical over 7 bases. Germline trimming cut 5 bases from V and 4 bases from J; bases unmatched to any gene: 4. Germline V CDR1 and CDR2: LNHDA, SQIVND (reference sequence). This CDR3 is 13 amino acids long. CDR3 sequence: CASSSTGLTEAFF. The CDR3 DNA follows: TGTGCCAGTAGTTCGACAGGGCTCACTGAAGCTTTCTTT.

This clone has just one count. The rearrangement uses TRBV6-2 or TRBV6-3 and TRBJ2-7; D call uncertain. Germline V gene data show CDR1 as MNHEY and CDR2 as SVGEGT. CDR3 length: 16 residues. Trimming pared 2 bases from V and 4 bases from J, leaving 18 bases between. CDR3: CASSYPPGLTKYEQYF. The CDR3 DNA sequence: TGTGCCAGCAGTTACCCCCCGGGCCTCACAAAGTACGAGCAGTACTTC.

The chain employs TRBV6-5 and TRBJ2-7; TRBD2 agrees at 13 bases. The CDR3 is 15 amino acids. Germline assignment: CDR1 MNHEY and CDR2 SVGAGI. The V segment lost 5 bases and the J segment 3 bases; nucleotides outside the gene matches: 4. CDR3 sequence reads: CASSRLAGGFYEQYF. In DNA form, the CDR3 reads TGTGCCAGCAGTCGACTAGCGGGAGGCTTCTACGAGCAGTACTTC.

This clone was seen a handful of times. V and J are TRBV28 and TRBJ2-7; D gene unclear. The CDR3 covers 11 residues. Trimming pared 4 bases from V and 3 bases from J, leaving 4 bases between. CDR1 and CDR2 from the germline V gene are MDHEN and SYDVKM. In DNA form, the CDR3 reads TGTGCCAGCAGTTCTAACTACGAGCAGTACTTC. Translated: CASSSNYEQYF.

The chain has TRBV9 and TRBJ1-3, with D hard to call. The V end lost 3 bases, the J end lost 0 bases, and 4 bases lay between the germline ends. CDR1 is SGDLS, CDR2 YYNGEE, per germline. This CDR3 spans 13 amino acids. The CDR3 here is CASSGNSGNTIYF. For the CDR3, the DNA is TGTGCCAGCAGCGGCAACTCTGGAAACACCATATATTTT.

V usage is TRBV27 and J usage is TRBJ1-3, with D unclear. The V and J ends lost 5 bases and 0 bases respectively, with 14 bases between them. The CDR3 is 16 residues long. CDR1 is MNHEY and CDR2 is SMNVEV in the germline V gene (reference sequence). CDR3 bases: TGTGCCAGCAGTAGTTCACTGGATTACTCTGGAAACACCATATATTTT. This translates into CASSSSLDYSGNTIYF.

The chain couples TRBV11-2 to TRBJ2-3, with 7 bases lining up with TRBD2. The CDR3 has 15 residues. The germline CDR1 and CDR2 sequences are SGHAT and FQNNGV. V gave up 1 base and J gave up 1 base; unmatched junction bases: 2. The CDR3 region is CASSLAGRRTDTQYF. CDR3 sequence (DNA): TGTGCCAGCAGCTTAGCCGGGAGGCGCACAGATACGCAGTATTTT.

The chain uses TRBV7-6 and TRBJ2-2; 10 positions match TRBD2. Germline V lookup: CDR1 SGHVS, CDR2 FNYEAQ. The length of the CDR3 is 17 residues. J was trimmed by 7 bases and V by 0 bases; bases with no gene match: 8. The CDR3 DNA reads as TGTGCCAGCAGCTTAGCTCCAGCGGGAGGGCCTGGCGGGGAGCTGTTTTTT. As protein: CASSLAPAGGPGGELFF.

This chain joins TRBV29-1 and TRBJ2-1; TRBD1 or TRBD2 may be the D gene (6 bases each). CDR1 is SQVTM, CDR2 ANQGSEA, per germline. The CDR3 runs to 12 residues. Deletions cut 7 bases from V and 6 bases from J, with 13 bases between. DNA for the CDR3: TGCAGCGGGGGGCAGGGAGGCAATGAGCAGTTCTTC. Translated, it gives CSGGQGGNEQFF.

The chain couples TRBV11-1 to TRBJ2-3; 8 bases map to TRBD2. Germline V gene sequence: CDR1 SGHAT, CDR2 FQDESV (reference sequence). This CDR3 has 17 amino acids. V lost 0 bases and J lost 2; bases outside the gene matches: 7. The CDR3 bases are TGTGCCAGCAGCTTAGCGCCAGCGGGGGAGCACACAGATACGCAGTATTTT. This translates into CASSLAPAGEHTDTQYF.

The J gene is TRBJ2-1, the V gene TRBV24-1, with TRBD2 matching 8 bases. The CDR3 is 14 amino acids. CDR1 KGHDR and CDR2 SFDVKD come from the germline V gene. J was trimmed by 8 bases and V by 3 bases; bases with no gene match: 5. CDR3 amino acids: CATSDAGGSYEQFF. CDR3 nucleotides: TGTGCCACCAGTGATGCGGGAGGCAGCTATGAGCAGTTCTTC.

The CDR3 nucleotides read TGTGCCAGCAGTTTGTGGACAAATGAAAAACTGTTTTTT. Protein product: CASSLWTNEKLFF. The chain joins TRBV28 to TRBJ1-4; perhaps TRBD1 as D (5 bases). V was trimmed by 3 bases and J by 5 bases, leaving 7 bases between them. Germline V CDR1 and CDR2: MDHEN, SYDVKM. There are 13 residues in the CDR3.

The rearrangement uses TRBV5-1 and TRBJ1-4; a possible D gene is TRBD1 (5 bases). V lost 4 bases and J 2 bases, leaving 6 bases between the germline ends. Germline lookup yields CDR1 SGHRS and CDR2 YFSETQ. The CDR3 contains 13 residues. The CDR3 DNA is TGCGCCAGCAGCCCAGGGACTAATGAAAAACTGTTTTTT. It is translated as CASSPGTNEKLFF.

This sequence joins TRBV9 and TRBJ1-6; perhaps TRBD1 as D (5 bases). The CDR3 runs to 17 residues. Germline V gene data show CDR1 as SGDLS and CDR2 as YYNGEE. The V end lost 0 bases, the J end lost 0 bases, and 10 bases lay between the germline ends. In DNA form, the CDR3 reads TGTGCCAGCAGCGTAGATAACAGGAGCTCCTATAATTCACCCCTCCACTTT. It encodes CASSVDNRSSYNSPLHF.

The chain combines TRBV7-8 with TRBJ1-2; D remains unclear. This CDR3 spans 14 amino acids. Germline CDR1 is SGHVS and CDR2 is FQNEAQ. V lost 0 bases, J lost 3 bases, and 8 bases lay in between. CDR3 nucleotide sequence: TGTGCCAGCAGCTTAGCGTGGATGGACTATGGCTACACCTTC. Translating it yields CASSLAWMDYGYTF.

Here the CDR3 DNA reads TGCGCCAGCAGCCCCCCAAGGGCAGGAGGAACCCAGTACTTC. The encoded protein is CASSPPRAGGTQYF. The chain is built from TRBV5-1 and TRBJ2-5, with a possible D match to TRBD2 (5 bases). Germline lookup yields CDR1 SGHRS and CDR2 YFSETQ. Trimming removed 4 bases at V and 8 bases at J, with 18 bases between. The length of the CDR3 is 14 residues.

V is TRBV7-3 and J is TRBJ1-1; 7 bases match TRBD1. Unmatched junction bases numbered 12, after V lost 2 bases and J lost 3 bases. This CDR3 region has 17 residues. CDR1 is SGHTA and CDR2 is FQGTGA in the germline V gene. The CDR3 is CASSLYPPTGPDTEAFF. CDR3 DNA: TGTGCCAGCAGCTTATATCCCCCGACAGGGCCGGACACTGAAGCTTTCTTT.

The chain recombines TRBV5-1 with TRBJ2-5; 8 bases line up with TRBD2. The CDR3 loop spans 15 amino acids. Per the germline V gene, CDR1 is SGHRS and CDR2 is YFSETQ. After removal of 0 bases from V and 7 bases from J, the junction contained 8 bases not matched to a gene. CDR3 in amino acids: CASSLDRGGVWTQYF. The CDR3, as DNA: TGCGCCAGCAGCTTGGATCGGGGGGGAGTTTGGACCCAGTACTTC.

This sequence joins TRBV2 and TRBJ1-5; 10 bases agree with TRBD1. The CDR3 is 15 residues long. Germline V gives CDR1 SNHLY, CDR2 FYNNEI. The ends lost 5 bases at V and 6 bases at J; junction bases unmatched: 7. DNA of the CDR3: TGTGCCAGCAGTACGGGACAGGGGAAAAGTCAGCCCCAGCATTTT. Residues: CASSTGQGKSQPQHF.

V gene TRBV18 combines with J gene TRBJ2-1; D possibly matches TRBD1 or TRBD2 (5 bases each). The CDR3 has 15 residues. CDR1 and CDR2 (germline): KGHSH, LQKENI. V gave up 3 bases and J gave up 0 bases, with 9 bases separating them. The CDR3 nucleotides read TGTGCCAGCTCACCGGCAGGGAGCTCCTACAATGAGCAGTTCTTC. It translates to CASSPAGSSYNEQFF.

This sequence joins TRBV12-3 or TRBV12-4 and TRBJ2-7; D is uncertain. The CDR3 length is 13 residues. Trimming took off 4 bases at V and 4 bases at J, with 11 bases between the two ends. Written as DNA, the CDR3 is TGTGCCAGCAGTTACCTAACACGTTACGAGCAGTACTTC. Translating it yields CASSYLTRYEQYF.

The V and J genes are TRBV27 and TRBJ1-2; possibly TRBD1 for D (6 bases). CDR3 length equals 15 residues. V was pared by 5 bases and J by 3 bases, with 16 bases between. From germline, CDR1 is MNHEY and CDR2 SMNVEV (reference sequence). CDR3 sequence: CASSPTQEGDYGYTF. The DNA of the CDR3 is TGTGCCAGCAGTCCGACACAGGAGGGGGACTATGGCTACACCTTC.

The chain recombines TRBV27 with TRBJ1-4, with D tentatively TRBD1 (5 bases). The CDR3 sequence is 14 residues long. V dropped 3 bases and J dropped 10 bases, with 15 bases sitting between them. Germline V lookup: CDR1 MNHEY, CDR2 SMNVEV (reference sequence). DNA for the CDR3: TGTGCCAGCAGTTTTCGATGGGGGTCGGGAAAACTGTTTTTT. It is translated as CASSFRWGSGKLFF.

CDR3 region: CASTGHNSYEQYF. CDR3 sequence (DNA): TGTGCCAGCACAGGGCATAACTCCTACGAGCAGTACTTC. The chain is built from TRBV28 and TRBJ2-7; D may be TRBD1 (5 bases). The V and J ends lost 7 bases and 0 bases respectively, with 10 bases between them. Germline-derived CDR1 and CDR2 are MDHEN and SYDVKM. CDR3 size: 13 residues.

The rearrangement joins TRBV29-1 to TRBJ1-4; 7 bases agree with TRBD1. Germline V gives CDR1 SQVTM, CDR2 ANQGSEA. V was pared by 6 bases and J by 3 bases, with 4 bases of the junction left unmatched. The CDR3 is made up of 13 amino acids. Here the CDR3 reads CSVGGGSNEKLFF. The CDR3 DNA reads TGCAGCGTCGGAGGGGGCTCTAATGAAAAACTGTTTTTT.

J is TRBJ2-7 and V is TRBV21-1; the tabulated D call, TRBD1, remains unverified against the DNA. TRBV21-1 is labeled a pseudogene. The CDR3 is 18 residues long. The CDR3 DNA follows: TGTGCCAGCAGCAAAGCGCAGGACAGCTTTCTTCCCTCCTACGAGCAGTACTTC. Its translation is CASSKAQDSFLPSYEQYF.